Shown below are 25 T cell receptor beta chains from a single sample sequenced in a study of CDR3 diversity in severe acne. TCRdb ran MiXCR on the PCR reads and lists one entry per CDR3 protein. The sample has almost 85,000 distinct CDR3 sequences, 45% to 60% seen once. The sequencing sample was made of blood. These receptors were collected from a male donor in good health, without acne.

The chain joins TRBV13 to TRBJ2-2; TRBD1 agrees at 7 bases. This CDR3 is built from 16 residues. Germline lookup yields CDR1 PRHDT and CDR2 FYEKMQ (reference sequence). Trimming cost V 5 bases and J 4 bases; bases outside gene matches: 10. The CDR3 region is CASSPTGVWGTGELFF. CDR3 coding DNA: TGTGCCAGCAGCCCTACAGGGGTATGGGGCACCGGGGAGCTGTTTTTT.

The chain carries TRBV7-9 and TRBJ2-7; D is perhaps TRBD2 (6 bases). V was trimmed by 6 bases and J by 0 bases, leaving 12 bases between them. CDR1 and CDR2 (germline): SEHNR, FQNEAQ (reference sequence). The CDR3 length is 14 residues. CDR3 amino acids: CASSSWGVSYEQYF. In DNA form, the CDR3 reads TGTGCCAGCAGTTCCTGGGGGGTCTCCTACGAGCAGTACTTC.

This clonotype appeared many times. The chain has TRBV5-6 and TRBJ2-2; no definite D call. Germline CDR1 and CDR2: SGHDT and YYEEEE. The CDR3 has 12 residues. The V end was cut by 5 bases, the J end by 2 bases, with 4 bases between. Written as DNA, the CDR3 is TGTGCCAGCAGACCTAACACCGGGGAGCTGTTTTTT. Residues: CASRPNTGELFF.

DNA of the CDR3: TGTGCCAGCAGTTTATTAGGAGGGGGCATCTACAATGAGCAGTATTTT. It encodes CASSLLGGGIYNEQYF. The chain joins TRBV27 to TRBJ2-3, with D possibly matching TRBD1 (7 bases). CDR3 length equals 16 residues. V dropped 1 base and J dropped 11 bases, with 22 bases sitting between them. The germline V gene encodes CDR1 MNHEY and CDR2 SMNVEV (reference sequence).

The chain has TRBV29-1 and TRBJ1-4, with D possibly being TRBD1 (5 bases). The germline V gene has CDR1 SQVTM and CDR2 ANQGSEA. The CDR3 extends over 14 amino acids. Between the trimmed V and J ends, which lost 4 bases and 6 bases, there was a span of 15 bases. The CDR3 here is CSVGLAGTDEKLFF. The CDR3, as DNA: TGCAGCGTTGGCCTTGCCGGGACCGATGAAAAACTGTTTTTT.

The V gene is TRBV14, the J gene TRBJ2-7; 11 bases line up with TRBD2. The J call may be incorrect, as the DNA end agrees better with TRBJ2-1. CDR1 SGHDN and CDR2 FVKESK come from the germline V gene. The CDR3 extends over 18 amino acids. Here the CDR3 reads CASSQGPLDPSGRIEQFF. CDR3 DNA sequence: TGTGCCAGCAGCCAAGGCCCCCTAGACCCTAGCGGGAGGATTGAGCAGTTCTTC.

This clonotype was counted between two and nine times. The CDR3 DNA reads as TGTGCCAGCAGGACTTTTGGCACTGAAGCTTTCTTT. Translation gives CASRTFGTEAFF. V and J are TRBV2 and TRBJ1-1; D remains unclear. CDR1 is SNHLY and CDR2 is FYNNEI in the germline V gene. The V end was cut by 6 bases, the J end by 4 bases, with 9 bases between. The CDR3 is made up of 12 amino acids.

Only a few counts were recorded for this clonotype. V is TRBV7-2 and J is TRBJ2-7; no firm D call. Germline V lookup: CDR1 SGHTA, CDR2 FQGNSA. V lost 1 base and J lost 6, with 7 bases in between. The CDR3 is 12 residues long. The CDR3 coding sequence is TGTGCCAGCAGCTTAGGACCCCGCGAGCAGTACTTC. Residues: CASSLGPREQYF.

This chain connects TRBV5-4 to TRBJ2-5; D gene uncertain. The CDR3 runs to 15 residues. CDR1 is SGHNT, CDR2 YYREEE, per germline (reference sequence). Trimming removed 2 bases at V and 3 bases at J, with 14 bases between. The CDR3 DNA reads TGTGCCAGCAGCTTTAGTTGGGGTAGGGAAGAGACCCAGTACTTC. Translation: CASSFSWGREETQYF.

The chain combines TRBV19 with TRBJ1-2; D perhaps matches TRBD1 (5 bases). V dropped 10 bases and J dropped 4 bases, with 10 bases sitting between them. Germline lookup yields CDR1 LNHDA and CDR2 SQIVND (reference sequence). The CDR3 loop spans 11 amino acids. CDR3 loop: CATGRGYGYTF. In DNA form, the CDR3 reads TGTGCCACCGGGAGGGGCTATGGCTACACCTTC.

Only a few counts were recorded for this clonotype. The rearrangement uses TRBV10-3 and TRBJ2-6; D might be TRBD1 (5 bases). V was pared by 0 bases and J by 0 bases, with 6 bases between. CDR1 and CDR2 from the germline V gene are ENHRY and SYGVKD. This CDR3 is built from 16 residues. The CDR3 loop is CAISESQASGANVLTF. CDR3 in DNA: TGTGCCATCAGTGAGTCACAGGCCTCTGGGGCCAACGTCCTGACTTTC.

This clonotype was found many times. In DNA, the CDR3 is TGTGCCAGCAGTCCACAGGGGAACAACCAAGAGACCCAGTACTTC. It specifies CASSPQGNNQETQYF. J is TRBJ2-5 and V is TRBV7-2; 7 bases match TRBD1. The CDR3 runs 15 residues. CDR1 and CDR2 (germline): SGHTA, FQGNSA. The trim removed 6 bases at V and 0 bases at J, leaving 7 bases unmatched.

The chain links TRBV7-3 to TRBJ2-7; weak D call: TRBD1 (6 bases). This CDR3 has 15 amino acids. The germline V gene has CDR1 SGHTA and CDR2 FQGTGA. Trimming took off 2 bases at V and 2 bases at J, with 13 bases between the two ends. The CDR3 coding sequence is TGTGCCAGCAGCTTATGGGCAGGGGCGACCTACGAGCAGTACTTC. Translating it yields CASSLWAGATYEQYF.

This clonotype has ten or more counts. The rearrangement links TRBV6-1 to TRBJ2-5, with D hard to call. V lost 10 bases, J lost 2 bases, and 8 bases lay in between. The CDR3 contains 11 residues. Germline V gene data show CDR1 as MNHNS and CDR2 as SASEGT. CDR3 in amino acids: CATRRQETQYF. The CDR3 DNA follows: TGTGCCACCCGGAGACAAGAGACCCAGTACTTC.

This rearrangement joins TRBV20-1 to TRBJ1-1; possible D gene TRBD1, 5 bases. Trimming took off 3 bases at V and 0 bases at J, with 11 bases between the two ends. Per germline, CDR1 DFQATT and CDR2 SNEGSKA (reference sequence). This CDR3 is built from 14 residues. CDR3 amino acids: CSASRDVMNTEAFF. DNA for the CDR3: TGCAGTGCTAGTCGGGACGTGATGAACACTGAAGCTTTCTTT.

This clonotype is medium-sized within its sample. The V call is TRBV15, the J call TRBJ2-5; TRBD2 matches 8 bases. Trimming removed 0 bases from V and 2 bases from J; junction bases left unmatched: 2. Germline CDR1 and CDR2: LNHNV and YYDKDF (reference sequence). The CDR3 covers 15 residues. The CDR3 nucleotides are TGTGCCACCAGCAGAGACGGGGGGGGGCAAGAGACCCAGTACTTC. This encodes CATSRDGGGQETQYF. Drawing the rest from reference TRBV15 and TRBJ2-5, the complete variable domain is DAMVIQNPRYQVTQFGKPVTLSCSQTLNHNVMYWYQQKSSQAPKLLFHYYDKDFNNEADTPDNFQSRRPNTSFCFLDIRSPGLGDTAMYLCATSRDGGGQETQYFGPGTRLLVL.

This clonotype was recorded at least ten times. The CDR3 region is CASSYSSEGSSFDTQYF. CDR3 in DNA: TGTGCCAGCAGTTACTCGTCTGAGGGATCTAGCTTCGATACGCAGTATTTT. The chain combines TRBV6-6 with TRBJ2-3, with a weak D call TRBD2 (5 bases). Trimming removed 0 bases at V and 6 bases at J, with 19 bases between. From germline, CDR1 is MNHNY and CDR2 SVGAGI (reference sequence). The CDR3 sequence is 17 residues long.

This clonotype showed up many times. The chain uses TRBV11-2 and TRBJ2-1, with 9 bases fitting TRBD2. CDR3 length: 15 residues. After removal of 7 bases from V and 5 bases from J, the junction contained 9 bases not matched to a gene. CDR1 is SGHAT, CDR2 FQNNGV, per germline. The CDR3 DNA follows: TGTGCCAGCACTCTGGAGGCGGGAGGGGACAATGAGCAGTTCTTC. Translated, it gives CASTLEAGGDNEQFF.

In this sample, this clonotype turned up a few times. A junction end diverges from the germline sequence, so it may reflect a read error. The V call is TRBV5-6, the J call TRBJ1-6; 9 nucleotides line up with TRBD1. The CDR3 length is 16 residues. Germline CDR1 is SGHDT and CDR2 is YYEEEE. The CDR3 reads CASSFGDRAYNSPLHF. In nucleotides, the CDR3 is TGTGCCAGCAGCTTTGGGGACAGGGCCTACAATTCACCCCTCCACTTT.

V usage is TRBV7-1 and J usage is TRBJ2-3, with 11 bases identical to TRBD2. TRBV7-1 is filed as an ORF, its function uncertain. Germline trimming cut 3 bases from V and 11 bases from J; bases unmatched to any gene: 16. The CDR3 length is 17 residues. In DNA form, the CDR3 reads TGTGCCAGCAGCTCCCCAACTACTAGCGGGGGTTTAGGTGAGCAGTATTTT. Translation: CASSSPTTSGGLGEQYF.

Comment on this clonotype: A junction boundary mismatches the germline segment, possibly from a read error. The chain links TRBV20-1 to TRBJ2-5, with 7 bases identical to TRBD2. From germline, CDR1 is DFQATT and CDR2 SNEGSKA (reference sequence). This CDR3 comprises 11 residues. This CDR3 reads CSAGSGAGPNF. Here the CDR3 DNA reads TGCAGTGCTGGGAGCGGGGCGGGACCTAACTTC.

In its sample, this clonotype was seen many times. V gene TRBV6-5 combines with J gene TRBJ2-7; 10 bases agree with TRBD1. Germline V gene lookup returns CDR1 MNHEY and CDR2 SVGAGI. The J segment lost 3 bases and the V segment lost 0 bases, leaving 11 bases of the junction unmatched. The CDR3 spans 18 residues. The CDR3 DNA follows: TGTGCCAGCAGTTACTCGCAGAGCGGCGGACAGGGGGGCTACGAGCAGTACTTC. Its translation: CASSYSQSGGQGGYEQYF.

The rearrangement joins TRBV24-1 to TRBJ2-7; 11 bases map to TRBD2. The V and J ends lost 4 bases and 2 bases, in that order; junction bases with no gene match: 3. From germline, CDR1 is KGHDR and CDR2 SFDVKD. The CDR3 loop spans 15 amino acids. For the CDR3, the DNA is TGTGCCACCAGTGAGGGACTAGCGGCCCCCTACGAGCAGTACTTC. This codes for CATSEGLAAPYEQYF.

This clonotype was picked up many times. This chain connects TRBV11-3 to TRBJ2-1; TRBD2 matches 14 bases. Germline V CDR1 and CDR2: SGHNT, YENEEA. V trimming: 5 bases; J trimming: 5 bases; junction bases outside the gene matches: 5. This CDR3 spans 16 amino acids. The CDR3 sequence: CASSRGLAGVNNEQFF. The CDR3 nucleotides are TGTGCCAGCAGCCGGGGACTAGCGGGGGTAAACAATGAGCAGTTCTTC.

This clonotype appeared a single time. V gene TRBV20-1 combines with J gene TRBJ2-7, with 10 bases identical to TRBD2. CDR1 is DFQATT and CDR2 is SNEGSKA in the germline V gene (reference sequence). V shed 5 bases and J 2 bases; nucleotides not matched to a gene: 9. The CDR3 extends over 15 amino acids. CDR3 sequence (DNA): TGCAGTGCTTCCGCCGGGACTAGCGTAACCTACGAGCAGTACTTC. Amino acids: CSASAGTSVTYEQYF.